The 32 T cell receptor beta chains listed next were all sequenced from one sample in a study of regulatory T cells in long-lasting Graves disease. The TCR beta library used iRepertoire HTBI primers with Arm-PCR amplification of CDR3. TCRdb re-derived calls from the multiplex PCR reads in MiXCR, one entry per CDR3 protein. Of roughly 420,000 distinct CDR3 sequences in the sample, roughly 15% were seen once. Time point reported: newly diagnosed GD, antithyroid drugs for less than 3 months. Preparation of the TCR library used RNA extracted from PBMCs. These data were also filed under a second study, of T cells in Graves' hyperthyroidism and ophthalmopathy.

Material: peripheral blood mononuclear cells (PBMCs), obtained at new diagnosis, from a patient treated with antithyroid drugs. The receptors stem from a woman aged 45 to 65 with Graves disease.

In nucleotides, the CDR3 is TGTGCCAGCGGTCCTGTCGGAAGGCACCAAGAGACCCAGTACTTC. This encodes CASGPVGRHQETQYF. The chain recombines TRBV3-1 with TRBJ2-5; D gene ambiguous. Germline CDR1 is LGHDT and CDR2 is YNNKEL (reference sequence). V lost 8 bases, J lost 0 bases, and 16 bases lay in between. This CDR3 is 15 amino acids long.

The gene calls are TRBV10-3 and TRBJ2-1; D possibly uses TRBD1 or TRBD2 (5 bases each). With 6 bases removed from V and 6 bases from J, the gap between germline ends came to 18 bases. The V gene's germline CDR1 is ENHRY and CDR2 SYGVKD. The CDR3 sequence is 15 residues long. The CDR3: CAIRGPATQLNEQFF. CDR3 nucleotides: TGTGCCATCAGGGGACCAGCGACCCAACTCAATGAGCAGTTCTTC.

This clonotype came up a few times. At one of its ends the junction is not consistent with the germline gene, which may arise from a read error. The rearrangement uses TRBV19 and TRBJ2-5; 8 nucleotides match TRBD1. Germline CDR1 reads LNHDA; CDR2 reads SQIVND (reference sequence). The CDR3 has 16 residues. The CDR3 nucleotides are TGTGCCAGTAGTTTAGACAGGGGCGGCTATGAAGAGACCCAGTACTTC. The encoded protein is CASSLDRGGYEETQYF.

V usage is TRBV28 and J usage is TRBJ2-5; D uncertain. Germline CDR1 reads MDHEN; CDR2 reads SYDVKM. Trimming removed 0 bases at V and 3 bases at J, with 8 bases between. The CDR3 totals 14 residues. The DNA of the CDR3 is TGTGCCAGCAGTTTATGGGCAGGAGAAGAGACCCAGTACTTC. Amino acids: CASSLWAGEETQYF.

This clonotype was seen ten or more times. V gene TRBV2 combines with J gene TRBJ2-3; D is unresolved. Trimming took off 7 bases at V and 0 bases at J, with 14 bases between the two ends. This CDR3 region has 15 residues. Germline CDR1 reads SNHLY; CDR2 reads FYNNEI. This CDR3 reads CASIMSLSSTDTQYF. CDR3 sequence (DNA): TGTGCCAGCATCATGAGTCTGTCTAGCACAGATACGCAGTATTTT.

The V call is TRBV30, the J call TRBJ2-5; 9 bases align to TRBD2. The CDR3 sequence is 15 residues long. Per germline, CDR1 GTSNPN and CDR2 SVGIG (reference sequence). The V gene end was trimmed by 0 bases and the J gene end by 4 bases; junction bases not matched to a gene: 6. DNA of the CDR3: TGTGCCTGGAGTGTACCCGGGACTAGCCGAGAGACCCAGTACTTC. Its translation: CAWSVPGTSRETQYF.

This clonotype was detected many times. The chain links TRBV5-1 to TRBJ1-4, with 9 bases aligning to TRBD1. The CDR3 runs to 14 residues. Trimming cost V 4 bases and J 6 bases; bases outside gene matches: 4. CDR1 and CDR2 from the germline V gene are SGHRS and YFSETQ. The CDR3 is CASSLRTGDEKLFF. Written as DNA, the CDR3 is TGCGCCAGCAGCCTCCGGACAGGGGATGAAAAACTGTTTTTT. Full variable domain (rest looked up from reference TRBV5-1 and TRBJ1-4): KAGVTQTPRYLIKTRGQQVTLSCSPISGHRSVSWYQQTPGQGLQFLFEYFSETQRNKGNFPGRFSGRQFSNSRSEMNVSTLELGDSALYLCASSLRTGDEKLFFGSGTQLSVL.

In this sample, this clonotype turned up many times. As DNA, the CDR3 is TGTGCCAGCAGTGGAGCAACTGGCTACGAGCAGTACTTC. Amino acid sequence: CASSGATGYEQYF. V is TRBV6-1 and J is TRBJ2-7; D uncertain. V was pared by 4 bases and J by 3 bases, with 10 bases between. The CDR3 covers 13 residues. Germline V lookup: CDR1 MNHNS, CDR2 SASEGT.

Worth noting for this clonotype: This may be a read error: a much more frequent sequence differs by one nucleotide. The V gene is TRBV9, the J gene TRBJ1-5; D is perhaps TRBD1 (6 bases). CDR3 length: 14 amino acids. Trimming shortened V by 3 bases and J by 9 bases, and 16 bases separated the two germline ends. Germline values: CDR1 SGDLS, CDR2 YYNGEE. CDR3 DNA sequence: TGTGCCAGCAGCGAGGGGGACGGGGGTTTGCCCCAGCATTTT. Protein sequence: CASSEGDGGLPQHF. Using reference TRBV9 and TRBJ1-5 for the parts outside the CDR3, the full variable domain is DSGVTQTPKHLITATGQRVTLRCSPRSGDLSVYWYQQSLDQGLQFLIQYYNGEERAKGNILERFSAQQFPDLHSELNLSSLELGDSALYFCASSEGDGGLPQHFGDGTRLSIL.

This clonotype showed up just a few times. This sequence joins TRBV6-1 and TRBJ2-2; 7 bases agree with TRBD2. The V gene end was trimmed by 6 bases and the J gene end by 6 bases; junction bases not matched to a gene: 13. Germline CDR1 reads MNHNS; CDR2 reads SASEGT. The CDR3 spans 16 residues. Written as DNA, the CDR3 is TGTGCCAGCAGGGTCGGGGAGGGGCGCGGGGCCGGGGAGCTGTTTTTT. It translates to CASRVGEGRGAGELFF.

The sample holds many counts of this clonotype. V gene TRBV28 combines with J gene TRBJ2-7; TRBD1 agrees at 7 bases. Germline values: CDR1 MDHEN, CDR2 SYDVKM. V lost 6 bases, J lost 0 bases, and 17 bases stayed unmatched. The CDR3 runs to 18 residues. The CDR3 region has the DNA TGTGCCAGCAGACCTACGAGGTTCCCGGGACAGTTCTCCTACGAGCAGTACTTC. Protein product: CASRPTRFPGQFSYEQYF.

This clonotype was counted at least ten times. The chain links TRBV27 to TRBJ2-1, with TRBD2 identical over 9 bases. The CDR3 contains 15 residues. V shed 2 bases and J 3 bases; nucleotides not matched to a gene: 2. Germline CDR1 and CDR2: MNHEY and SMNVEV (reference sequence). The DNA of the CDR3 is TGTGCCAGCAGTTTAGGGACTAGCCTCTACAATGAGCAGTTCTTC. This translates into CASSLGTSLYNEQFF.

This clonotype was seen a few times. This chain links TRBV5-1 with TRBJ1-6, with D possibly TRBD1 on 5 matching bases. V was shortened by 4 bases and J by 7 bases, with 12 bases between the two germline ends. The CDR3 is made up of 14 amino acids. Per germline, CDR1 SGHRS and CDR2 YFSETQ. CDR3 in DNA: TGCGCCAGCAGCGGGGGGGTTCCGAATTCACCCCTCCACTTT. Encoded protein: CASSGGVPNSPLHF. The variable domain in full, with the rest retrieved from reference TRBV5-1 and TRBJ1-6, is KAGVTQTPRYLIKTRGQQVTLSCSPISGHRSVSWYQQTPGQGLQFLFEYFSETQRNKGNFPGRFSGRQFSNSRSEMNVSTLELGDSALYLCASSGGVPNSPLHFGNGTRLTVT.

This clonotype has only a few counts. This chain links TRBV18 with TRBJ2-1; TRBD1 matches at 7 bases. Germline-derived CDR1 and CDR2 are KGHSH and LQKENI. J lost 2 bases, V lost 4 bases, and 2 bases had no gene match. The CDR3 extends over 14 amino acids. The CDR3 bases are TGTGCCAGCTCACAGGGGGCTCCCTACAATGAGCAGTTCTTC. Protein product: CASSQGAPYNEQFF.

This clonotype occurred a few times. The gene calls are TRBV4-1 and TRBJ2-7; D is ambiguous. V was pared by 0 bases and J by 0 bases, with 6 bases between. The CDR3 runs 14 residues. Germline V gene lookup returns CDR1 MGHRA and CDR2 YSYEKL. The DNA for the CDR3 is TGCGCCAGCAGCCAAGACAGGAACTCCTACGAGCAGTACTTC. Translated: CASSQDRNSYEQYF.

This clonotype was picked up many times. The rearrangement links TRBV3-1 to TRBJ2-1; a possible D gene is TRBD2 (5 bases). The CDR3 runs 14 residues. Trimming removed 4 bases at V and 3 bases at J, with 10 bases between. Germline CDR1 reads LGHDT; CDR2 reads YNNKEL (reference sequence). CDR3 loop: CASSPGLFYNEQFF. The CDR3 DNA reads as TGTGCCAGCAGCCCCGGACTGTTCTACAATGAGCAGTTCTTC.

About this clonotype: This clone may be a read error of a much larger clone one base away. The rearrangement joins TRBV5-1 to TRBJ2-1, with a tentative D call TRBD2 (6 bases). Germline V CDR1 and CDR2: SGHRS, YFSETQ. Trimming stripped 4 bases from V and 4 bases from J, with 18 bases between. The CDR3 runs to 16 residues. The CDR3 sequence: CASSRGDGRAYNEQFF. CDR3 in DNA: TGCGCCAGCAGCCGCGGGGACGGTCGGGCATACAATGAGCAGTTCTTC.

The J gene is TRBJ2-7, the V gene TRBV6-1; a weak D match, TRBD1 (6 bases). The CDR3 length is 17 residues. V gave up 6 bases and J gave up 2 bases, with 23 bases separating them. Germline V gene lookup returns CDR1 MNHNS and CDR2 SASEGT. The CDR3: CASRRTGTTPYPYEQYF. CDR3 DNA: TGTGCCAGCAGACGGACCGGGACAACACCCTATCCCTACGAGCAGTACTTC.

The chain recombines TRBV5-1 with TRBJ2-3; TRBD2 agrees at 10 bases. Unmatched junction bases numbered 2, after V lost 0 bases and J lost 4 bases. Germline values: CDR1 SGHRS, CDR2 YFSETQ. The CDR3 is 15 residues long. As DNA, the CDR3 is TGCGCCAGCAGCTTGGAAGCGGGAGGGGCAGATACGCAGTATTTT. It encodes CASSLEAGGADTQYF. The full variable domain, with the rest looked up from reference TRBV5-1 and TRBJ2-3, is KAGVTQTPRYLIKTRGQQVTLSCSPISGHRSVSWYQQTPGQGLQFLFEYFSETQRNKGNFPGRFSGRQFSNSRSEMNVSTLELGDSALYLCASSLEAGGADTQYFGPGTRLTVL.

This clonotype was detected a few times. The chain uses TRBV5-6 and TRBJ1-5; weak D call: TRBD1 (5 bases). Trimming cost V 1 base and J 5 bases, with 16 bases left between them. CDR3 length equals 16 residues. The V gene's germline CDR1 is SGHDT and CDR2 YYEEEE. The CDR3 DNA follows: TGTGCCAGCAGCTTGACTCCGACAGCCCAGGATCAGCCCCAGCATTTT. This encodes CASSLTPTAQDQPQHF.

This clonotype was observed at least ten times. V is TRBV11-2 and J is TRBJ1-6; D gene uncertain. Germline V gene data show CDR1 as SGHAT and CDR2 as FQNNGV. The V end lost 6 bases, the J end lost 5 bases, and 11 bases lay between the germline ends. The length of the CDR3 is 14 residues. CDR3 nucleotides: TGTGCCAGCAGGTGGACGGATAATAATTCACCCCTCCACTTT. Amino acids: CASRWTDNNSPLHF.

In its sample, this clonotype was seen many times. This rearrangement joins TRBV2 to TRBJ2-7; TRBD1 agrees at 9 bases. CDR1 and CDR2 (germline): SNHLY, FYNNEI. The length of the CDR3 is 14 residues. V lost 7 bases to trimming and J lost 0 bases; unmatched junction nucleotides: 4. The CDR3 sequence: CASNRDRDSYEQYF. In nucleotides, the CDR3 is TGTGCCAGCAATCGGGACAGGGACTCCTACGAGCAGTACTTC.

This clonotype was observed a handful of times. The genes are TRBV19 and TRBJ2-1, with 15 bases lining up with TRBD2. The germline V gene encodes CDR1 LNHDA and CDR2 SQIVND (reference sequence). J was trimmed by 10 bases and V by 6 bases; bases with no gene match: 13. The CDR3 contains 17 residues. CDR3 bases: TGTGCCAGTAGCTCGGGACTAGCGGGAGGCCGGGGTCGGGAGCAGTTCTTC. It encodes CASSSGLAGGRGREQFF.

The table lists this clonotype with a few counts. Here the CDR3 omits its conserved ending phenylalanine or tryptophan, so a read error is the likely source. V and J are TRBV2 and TRBJ2-1; maybe TRBD1 (6 bases). Trimming removed 4 bases from V and 5 bases from J, with 15 bases in between. Germline-derived CDR1 and CDR2 are SNHLY and FYNNEI. CDR3 length: 15 residues. This chain's CDR3 is CASSVSGKGDNEQFL. The CDR3 coding sequence is TGTGCCAGCAGTGTCAGTGGAAAGGGGGACAATGAGCAGTTCCTC.

This clonotype was seen ten or more times. J is TRBJ2-3 and V is TRBV28; perhaps TRBD1 as D (6 bases). The V end lost 6 bases, the J end lost 6 bases, and 13 bases lay between the germline ends. Germline V gene sequence: CDR1 MDHEN, CDR2 SYDVKM. This CDR3 region has 13 residues. The CDR3 loop is CASRPPGADTQYF. The CDR3 nucleotides are TGTGCCAGCAGGCCCCCAGGGGCCGATACGCAGTATTTT.

The V gene is TRBV7-2, the J gene TRBJ2-7, with D uncertain. Trimming took 5 bases from V and 7 from J, leaving 18 bases between them. Per the germline V gene, CDR1 is SGHTA and CDR2 is FQGNSA. This CDR3 comprises 14 residues. For the CDR3, the DNA is TGTGCCAGCAGCCCCCTTACGGGTAAAGGGGAGCAGTACTTC. Translating gives CASSPLTGKGEQYF.

This clonotype was observed many times. The rearrangement uses TRBV20-1 and TRBJ2-3; D is undetermined. Germline CDR1 reads DFQATT; CDR2 reads SNEGSKA (reference sequence). The CDR3 length is 12 residues. With 1 base removed from V and 3 bases from J, the gap between germline ends came to 5 bases. This chain's CDR3 is CSARGNTDTQYF. CDR3 nucleotides: TGCAGTGCTAGAGGCAATACAGATACGCAGTATTTT.

The CDR3 bases are TGTGCCAGCAGTGTGGGTCGCCGAGGCAATGAGCAGTTCTTC. Its translation: CASSVGRRGNEQFF. This chain connects TRBV2 to TRBJ2-1; no reliable D call. Per germline, CDR1 SNHLY and CDR2 FYNNEI. CDR3 length: 14 amino acids. The V end was cut by 4 bases, the J end by 6 bases, with 13 bases between.

This clonotype showed up just a few times. CDR3 sequence (DNA): TGCGCCAGCAGTGACCCACGCTGGGTAGGGCAGTACTTC. Its translation: CASSDPRWVGQYF. The chain combines TRBV10-1 with TRBJ2-7, with D unresolved. Trimming removed 3 bases at V and 9 bases at J, with 15 bases between. The CDR3 has 13 residues. Germline CDR1 reads WNHNN; CDR2 reads SYGVQD (reference sequence).

V and J are TRBV5-1 and TRBJ2-7; D ambiguous. V lost 0 bases to trimming and J lost 8 bases, with 9 bases between them. This CDR3 spans 12 amino acids. Germline assignment: CDR1 SGHRS and CDR2 YFSETQ. CDR3 residues: CASSLDAYQQYF. CDR3 sequence (DNA): TGCGCCAGCAGCTTGGATGCGTATCAGCAGTACTTC.

This chain links TRBV2 with TRBJ2-1; no reliable D call. Germline CDR1 SNHLY, CDR2 FYNNEI. CDR3 length: 14 residues. The V and J ends lost 7 bases and 0 bases respectively, with 10 bases between them. CDR3 amino acids: CASTARSSYNEQFF. The CDR3 DNA reads as TGTGCCAGCACGGCCCGAAGCTCCTACAATGAGCAGTTCTTC.

The V and J genes are TRBV19 and TRBJ1-2, with 7 positions matching TRBD1. From germline, CDR1 is LNHDA and CDR2 SQIVND (reference sequence). V lost 4 bases and J lost 5; bases outside the gene matches: 10. The CDR3 totals 15 residues. The CDR3 DNA is TGTGCCAGTAGTACCGATGCTAGGACAGGATATGGCTACACCTTC. Amino acids: CASSTDARTGYGYTF.